Listed below are T cell receptor beta chains from one sample, sequenced in a study of blood T cell repertoires in COVID-19. This table comes from immunoSEQ multiplex PCR, and its TCRdb copy is limited to in-frame clones, with some not included. This sample has about 150,000 clones; 76% occur once, and the top ten carry 3.5% to 4.5%. The sequencing sample was made of peripheral blood. Source of these receptors: a man in his 60s with acute or convalescent COVID-19. Each CDR3 is given with its conserved first and last residue. D genes are given only for firm matches. Expanded clones get a size class; other rows say once, few or many, or leave the size out.

d_gene	abundance	v_gene	j_gene	CDR3aa	CDR3nt
TRBD2	many	TRBV28	TRBJ2-7	CASIRTSGTYEQYF	TGTGCCAGCATAAGAACTAGCGGTACCTACGAGCAGTACTTC
.	.	TRBV2	TRBJ2-7	CASRIGYEQYF	TGTGCCAGCCGTATCGGCTACGAGCAGTACTTC
TRBD1	.	TRBV6-1	TRBJ2-5	CASSGDPMTGAETQYF	TGTGCCAGCAGTGGAGACCCAATGACAGGGGCAGAGACCCAGTACTTC
.	many	TRBV27	TRBJ2-2	CASSSAGGANTGELFF	TGTGCCAGCAGTTCCGCGGGCGGGGCGAACACCGGGGAGCTGTTTTTT
TRBD1	.	TRBV19	TRBJ2-7	CASSSGQGVHEQYF	TGTGCCAGTAGTAGCGGACAGGGTGTTCACGAGCAGTACTTC
.	.	TRBV3-1/TRBV3-2	TRBJ1-2	CASSQEQGSDYGYTF	TGTGCCAGCAGCCAAGAGCAGGGTTCAGACTATGGCTACACCTTC
.	.	TRBV28	TRBJ1-5	CASSNRVGNQPQHF	TGTGCCAGCAGCAACAGGGTAGGCAATCAGCCCCAGCATTTT
TRBD2	.	TRBV10-3	TRBJ2-6	CAISESGTSVYSGANVLTF	TGTGCCATCAGTGAGTCGGGGACTAGCGTATACTCTGGGGCCAACGTCCTGACTTTC
.	.	TRBV18	TRBJ1-1	CASSPVGGDTEAFF	TGTGCCAGCTCACCAGTCGGTGGAGACACTGAAGCTTTCTTT
.	.	TRBV18	TRBJ1-4	CASSPGRGSNEKLFF	TGTGCCAGCTCACCCGGGAGGGGGTCAAATGAAAAACTGTTTTTT
.	.	TRBV2	TRBJ2-5	CASRLGETQYF	TGTGCCAGCAGACTAGGAGAGACCCAGTACTTC
.	once	TRBV24-1	TRBJ1-4	CATSDSGAGTNEKLFF	TGTGCCACCAGTGACTCCGGAGCCGGGACTAATGAAAAACTGTTTTTT
.	.	TRBV11-2	TRBJ1-2	CASSAAAPNYGYTF	TGTGCCAGCAGCGCGGCGGCGCCAAACTATGGCTACACCTTC
.	few	TRBV30	TRBJ2-2	CAWSRGGDTGELFF	TGTGCCTGGAGTCGGGGTGGGGACACCGGGGAGCTGTTTTTT
TRBD1	.	TRBV5-1	TRBJ2-5	CASSSGGSETQYF	TGCGCCAGCAGCTCAGGGGGCTCGGAGACCCAGTACTTC
.	.	TRBV6-1	TRBJ1-3	CASSEPRGFSGNTIYF	TGTGCCAGCAGTGAACCTCGAGGATTCTCTGGAAACACCATATATTTT
.	.	TRBV7-6	TRBJ2-1	CASVLRDEQFF	TGTGCCAGCGTCCTTCGGGATGAGCAGTTCTTC
TRBD2	many	TRBV6-2/TRBV6-3	TRBJ2-7	CASSSTSAVRNEQYF	TGTGCCAGCAGTTCTACTAGCGCGGTCAGAAACGAGCAGTACTTC
.	few	TRBV2	TRBJ2-7	CASGGLQGYEQYF	TGTGCCAGCGGGGGACTCCAGGGTTACGAGCAGTACTTC
.	.	TRBV10-3	TRBJ2-3	CAISERGGTTDTQYF	TGTGCCATCAGTGAAAGGGGCGGAACCACAGATACGCAGTATTTT
.	.	TRBV18	TRBJ2-3	CASSPREEGTDTQYF	TGTGCCAGCTCACCAAGGGAGGAGGGCACAGATACGCAGTATTTT
.	.	TRBV30	TRBJ2-2	CAWRPRASNTGELFF	TGTGCCTGGAGACCCCGCGCTTCGAACACCGGGGAGCTGTTTTTT
.	.	TRBV5-1	TRBJ1-6	CASSLQGVNNSPLHF	TGCGCCAGCAGCTTACAGGGCGTCAATAATTCACCCCTCCACTTT
TRBD1	.	TRBV5-1	TRBJ1-2	CASSPGQGRGYGYTF	TGCGCCAGCAGCCCTGGACAGGGTAGAGGCTATGGCTACACCTTC
TRBD2	.	TRBV5-1	TRBJ2-1	CASSLEGRGSGEYNEQFF	TGCGCCAGCAGCTTGGAGGGGCGGGGGAGCGGCGAATACAATGAGCAGTTCTTC
TRBD1	.	TRBV2	TRBJ2-3	CASRFRGSTDTQYF	TGTGCCAGCAGGTTCAGGGGGAGCACAGATACGCAGTATTTT
.	.	TRBV7-9	TRBJ1-2	CASSPLAQTYGYTF	TGTGCCAGCAGCCCCCTGGCACAGACCTATGGCTACACCTTC
.	.	TRBV28	TRBJ2-2	CASSLFVAGADTGELFF	TGTGCCAGCAGTTTATTCGTGGCAGGGGCGGACACCGGGGAGCTGTTTTTT
.	.	TRBV28	TRBJ1-5	CASSSTDRLIQPQHF	TGTGCCAGCAGCTCCACTGACAGGTTGATACAGCCCCAGCATTTT
TRBD2	.	TRBV19	TRBJ2-1	CASSIDLGGLAGYNEQFF	TGTGCCAGTAGTATAGATCTCGGGGGACTAGCGGGCTACAATGAGCAGTTCTTC
TRBD1	few	TRBV3-1/TRBV3-2	TRBJ2-7	CASSQDTGGKGYEQYF	TGTGCCAGCAGCCAGGACACAGGGGGCAAAGGTTACGAGCAGTACTTC
.	.	TRBV6-5	TRBJ2-3	CASSKSGYTQYF	TGTGCCAGCAGCAAATCGGGGTATACGCAGTATTTT
TRBD2	.	TRBV7-2	TRBJ2-1	CASSRPGLARLSSYNEQFF	TGTGCCAGCAGCCGGCCGGGACTAGCGAGACTTAGCTCCTACAATGAGCAGTTCTTC
.	.	TRBV7-3	TRBJ2-2	CASSSVTGNTGELFF	TGTGCCAGCAGCTCGGTAACAGGAAACACCGGGGAGCTGTTTTTT
TRBD1	.	TRBV15	TRBJ2-2	CATSRDPGQGDTGELFF	TGTGCCACCAGCAGAGATCCGGGACAGGGAGACACCGGGGAGCTGTTTTTT
.	.	TRBV2	TRBJ2-7	CASSEGQRSSYEQYF	TGTGCCAGCAGTGAGGGTCAGAGGAGCTCCTACGAGCAGTACTTC
.	.	TRBV5-4	TRBJ1-1	CASSSVNTEAFF	TGTGCCAGCAGCTCAGTTAACACTGAAGCTTTCTTT
TRBD1	.	TRBV4-2	TRBJ2-7	CASSQDFGTGGNHEQYF	TGTGCCAGCAGCCAAGATTTCGGGACAGGGGGCAATCACGAGCAGTACTTC
TRBD1	few	TRBV19	TRBJ2-2	CASSSGQGATGELFF	TGTGCCAGTAGTAGTGGACAGGGGGCCACCGGGGAGCTGTTTTTT
TRBD2	.	TRBV3-1/TRBV3-2	TRBJ2-1	CASSQSSGSWNEQFF	TGTGCCAGCAGCCAATCTAGCGGGAGTTGGAATGAGCAGTTCTTC
TRBD1	.	TRBV7-6	TRBJ2-1	CASSRTGSSYNEQFF	TGTGCCAGCAGCCGGACAGGGAGCTCCTACAATGAGCAGTTCTTC
.	.	TRBV20-1	TRBJ1-2	CSAPEGGYYTF	TGCAGTGCCCCGGAGGGGGGGTACTACACCTTC
TRBD2	.	TRBV9	TRBJ2-3	CASRALAGDAVGTDTQYF	TGTGCCAGCAGAGCGTTAGCGGGAGACGCCGTGGGCACAGATACGCAGTATTTT
TRBD2	.	TRBV28	TRBJ2-1	CASSSGGSSYNEQFF	TGTGCCAGCAGTTCCGGCGGGAGCTCCTACAATGAGCAGTTCTTC
.	.	TRBV2	TRBJ2-2	CASSGQSTGELFF	TGTGCCAGCAGCGGACAGAGCACCGGGGAGCTGTTTTTT
.	.	TRBV4-1	TRBJ2-3	CASSQVGSTDTQYF	TGCGCCAGCAGCCAAGTCGGGAGCACAGATACGCAGTATTTT
TRBD1	.	TRBV5-8	TRBJ2-3	CASSTDRADTQYF	TGTGCCAGCAGCACAGACAGGGCAGATACGCAGTATTTT
.	.	TRBV5-1	TRBJ2-5	CASSLGGYQETQYF	TGCGCCAGCAGCTTGGGAGGCTACCAAGAGACCCAGTACTTC
.	few	TRBV5-1	TRBJ2-2	CASSLSLAGYIANTGELFF	TGCGCCAGCAGCTTGTCTTTGGCGGGATATATCGCGAACACCGGGGAGCTGTTTTTT
.	.	TRBV5-4	TRBJ1-6	CASSPGGASGSYNSPLHF	TGTGCCAGCAGCCCGGGCGGGGCATCGGGCTCCTATAATTCACCCCTCCACTTT
TRBD2	.	TRBV11-3	TRBJ2-3	CASSVASGGSTDTQYF	TGTGCCAGCAGCGTTGCTAGCGGGGGTAGCACAGATACGCAGTATTTT
.	.	TRBV10-3	TRBJ2-2	CAISDGRGTPFGPNTGELFF	TGTGCCATCAGCGATGGGCGGGGAACCCCCTTCGGACCGAACACCGGGGAGCTGTTTTTT
.	.	TRBV24-1	TRBJ2-5	CATSDLEQGLRKTQYF	TGTGCCACCAGTGATTTGGAGCAGGGGCTGCGAAAGACCCAGTACTTC